The clone carrying this TCR beta chain is a singleton in its sample. The antigen is undetermined. The data derive from a study of chemoradiotherapy in HPV16-positive cancers. Turning to the study itself: Candidate HPV-specific clones and shared TCR motifs came from a couple of HPV16-positive patients.

Clones were sequenced by immunoSEQ multiplex PCR, and TCRdb holds only the in-frame ones, with some missing. The repertoire includes approximately 17,000 clones, roughly 86% of them detected once, and roughly 2.3% sits in the top ten. General study points: Candidate HPV-specific clones and E7-related TCR motifs grew in tumor during treatment.

Germline values: CDR1 SGHAT, CDR2 FQNNGV. This CDR3 has 17 amino acids. The V and J ends lost 1 base and 3 bases, in that order; junction bases with no gene match: 6. Samples were taken several times over chemoradiotherapy. This chain links TRBV11-2 with TRBJ2-7; 13 bases align to TRBD2. This receptor was identified in a human donor with HPV-associated anogenital cancer. Here the sequenced sample was blood, taken from a patient who underwent chemoradiotherapy. CDR3 coding DNA: TGTGCCAGCAGCTTAGCCCCCGGGACTAGCGGGATCTACGAGCAGTACTTC. Encoded protein: CASSLAPGTSGIYEQYF.